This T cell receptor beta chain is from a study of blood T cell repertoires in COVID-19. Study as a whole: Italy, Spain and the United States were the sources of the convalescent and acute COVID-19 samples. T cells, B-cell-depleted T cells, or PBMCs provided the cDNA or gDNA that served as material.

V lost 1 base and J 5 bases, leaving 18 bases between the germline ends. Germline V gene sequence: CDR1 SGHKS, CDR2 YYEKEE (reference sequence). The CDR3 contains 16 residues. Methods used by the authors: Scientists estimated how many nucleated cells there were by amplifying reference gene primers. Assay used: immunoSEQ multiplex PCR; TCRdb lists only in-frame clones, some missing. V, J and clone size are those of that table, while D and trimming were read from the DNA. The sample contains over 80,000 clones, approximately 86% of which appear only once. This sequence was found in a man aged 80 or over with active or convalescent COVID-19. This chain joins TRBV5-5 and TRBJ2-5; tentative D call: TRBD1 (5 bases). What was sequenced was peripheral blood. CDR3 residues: CASSLLAGSATETQYF. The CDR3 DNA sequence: TGTGCCAGCAGCTTGCTGGCAGGGTCGGCCACTGAGACCCAGTACTTC.